Below are 15 T cell receptor beta chains sequenced from a single sample in a study of T cell responses to AZD1222 COVID-19 vaccine. This table comes from immunoSEQ multiplex PCR, and its TCRdb copy is limited to in-frame clones, with some not included. The sample lists 200,000 or so clones, around 93% seen once, with 1% in the top ten. Specimen: peripheral blood, collected 28 days after the second AZD1222 dose. The receptors derive from an adult who received the AZD1222 COVID-19 vaccine.

The rearrangement joins TRBV5-6 to TRBJ1-1, with D maybe TRBD1 (6 bases). The germline gives CDR1 SGHDT, CDR2 YYEEEE. The CDR3 extends over 15 amino acids. With 4 bases removed from V and 1 base from J, the gap between germline ends came to 14 bases. The CDR3 DNA reads TGTGCCAGCAGCGGGAGGGGGGCGCCGAACACTGAAGCTTTCTTT. This translates into CASSGRGAPNTEAFF.

The rearrangement links TRBV3-1 (or the pseudogene TRBV3-2) to TRBJ2-3; 8 bases are shared with TRBD2. V trimming: 2 bases; J trimming: 6 bases; junction bases outside the gene matches: 7. The CDR3 length is 15 residues. The germline V gene has CDR1 LGHDT and CDR2 YNNKEL (reference sequence). The DNA of the CDR3 is TGTGCCAGCAGCCAATCCTTAGCGGGGTGGGATACGCAGTATTTT. Translated, it gives CASSQSLAGWDTQYF.

The V gene is TRBV5-1, the J gene TRBJ2-2; D is ambiguous. Germline V gives CDR1 SGHRS, CDR2 YFSETQ. CDR3 length: 15 residues. Trimming removed 0 bases from V and 1 base from J, with 7 bases in between. The CDR3 DNA sequence: TGCGCCAGCAGCTTGGACATTTTGAACACCGGGGAGCTGTTTTTT. Amino acid sequence: CASSLDILNTGELFF.

This chain connects TRBV19 to TRBJ2-5; TRBD1 or TRBD2 may be the D gene (6 bases each). The germline V gene has CDR1 LNHDA and CDR2 SQIVND (reference sequence). The CDR3 is 14 amino acids. The V end was cut by 5 bases, the J end by 9 bases, with 19 bases between. In nucleotides, the CDR3 is TGTGCCAGTAGTCTCACGGGGGCCGTGGGGTCCCAGTACTTC. Protein product: CASSLTGAVGSQYF.

Remarks on this clone: One end of the junction fails to match germline, which may point to a read error. The chain joins TRBV12-3 or TRBV12-4 to TRBJ1-4; D ambiguous. The CDR3 loop spans 12 amino acids. The CDR3 sequence is CASGLLDEKLFF. In nucleotides, the CDR3 is TGTGCCAGCGGTTTATTGGATGAAAAACTGTTTTTT.

This clone has only one observation. This rearrangement joins TRBV1 to TRBJ1-1; no check of the table's D call, TRBD1, against the DNA was made. TRBV1 corresponds to a pseudogene. The CDR3 covers 15 residues. The CDR3 loop reads CTSSQDGQGHTEAFF. The CDR3 nucleotides are TGCACCAGCAGCCAAGATGGACAGGGCCACACTGAAGCTTTCTTT.

The chain carries TRBV6-5 and TRBJ2-7, with D perhaps matching TRBD1 (6 bases). The germline V gene encodes CDR1 MNHEY and CDR2 SVGAGI. The germline V and J ends were trimmed by 9 bases and 1 base, with 13 bases remaining between them. The CDR3 spans 13 residues. CDR3 loop: CASDRSISYEQYF. In nucleotides, the CDR3 is TGTGCCAGTGACAGGAGCATTTCCTACGAGCAGTACTTC.

V and J are TRBV7-6 and TRBJ1-2; 9 nucleotides agree with TRBD1. Looked up from germline, CDR1 is SGHVS and CDR2 is FNYEAQ. V dropped 1 base and J dropped 8; count of bases not matched to a gene: 5. The CDR3 is made up of 14 amino acids. CDR3 DNA: TGTGCCAGCAGCTTAGGAGGACAGGGGAACGGCTACACCTTC. Residues: CASSLGGQGNGYTF.

This chain connects TRBV18 to TRBJ2-1, with 7 bases aligning to TRBD2. Germline CDR1 reads KGHSH; CDR2 reads LQKENI. The CDR3 length is 16 residues. The V gene end was trimmed by 1 base and the J gene end by 6 bases; junction bases not matched to a gene: 9. CDR3 amino acids: CASSPQERGVGNEQFF. CDR3 nucleotide sequence: TGTGCCAGCTCACCACAGGAGCGGGGTGTGGGCAATGAGCAGTTCTTC.

The rearrangement uses TRBV21-1 and TRBJ1-1; the table's D gene call, TRBD1, was not cross checked with the DNA. TRBV21-1 is recorded as a pseudogene. This CDR3 comprises 16 residues. DNA of the CDR3: TGTGCCAGCAGCAAAGGAGGGACAGGGGTAAGGACTGAAGCTTTCTTT. Protein: CASSKGGTGVRTEAFF.

This chain joins TRBV29-1 and TRBJ1-1; 8 bases match TRBD1. The CDR3 is 14 amino acids. V was pared by 5 bases and J by 1 base, with 6 bases of the junction left unmatched. Germline V gene sequence: CDR1 SQVTM, CDR2 ANQGSEA. In DNA form, the CDR3 reads TGCAGCGTTCGGGGACAGGCAGGGAACACTGAAGCTTTCTTT. It translates to CSVRGQAGNTEAFF.

The V gene is TRBV25-1, the J gene TRBJ1-2; a possible D gene is TRBD1 (5 bases). This CDR3 spans 13 amino acids. CDR1 is MGHDK, CDR2 SYGVNS, per germline. With 2 bases removed from V and 4 bases from J, the gap between germline ends came to 8 bases. The CDR3, as DNA: TGTGCCAGCAGTGAAAGGCAGGGCTATGGCTACACCTTC. Its protein is CASSERQGYGYTF.

The genes are TRBV28 and TRBJ1-4; D remains unclear. The V gene's germline CDR1 is MDHEN and CDR2 SYDVKM. The CDR3 contains 12 residues. Trimming left V 2 bases short and J 13 bases short, with 11 bases between. CDR3 bases: TGTGCCAGCAGTTTAAGTCCGGCTGGACTGTTTTTT. Translated: CASSLSPAGLFF. The variable domain in full, with the rest retrieved from reference TRBV28 and TRBJ1-4, is DVKVTQSSRYLVKRTGEKVFLECVQDMDHENMFWYRQDPGLGLRLIYFSYDVKMKEKGDIPEGYSVSREKKERFSLILESASTNQTSMYLCASSLSPAGLFFGSGTQLSVL.

V usage is TRBV7-9 and J usage is TRBJ1-1; perhaps TRBD1 as D (5 bases). The CDR3 runs to 13 residues. V lost 7 bases, J lost 4 bases, and 13 bases lay in between. Germline loops: CDR1 SEHNR, CDR2 FQNEAQ (reference sequence). The CDR3 nucleotides read TGTGCCAGCACCCCTGTCGGGGCCACTGAAGCTTTCTTT. Its translation: CASTPVGATEAFF.

This rearrangement joins TRBV19 to TRBJ1-2; D unresolved. The CDR3 totals 12 residues. From germline, CDR1 is LNHDA and CDR2 SQIVND (reference sequence). Between the trimmed V and J ends, which lost 4 bases and 5 bases, there was a span of 8 bases. The CDR3 loop reads CASSTIQYGYTF. The CDR3 DNA follows: TGTGCCAGTAGTACGATACAGTATGGCTACACCTTC.